The 21 T cell receptor beta chains in this list originate from one sample, sequenced in a study of blood T cell repertoires in COVID-19. Profiled with immunoSEQ multiplex PCR; TCRdb holds only in-frame clones, not every one. The data contain 210,000 or so clones, approximately 78% of them singletons. The sample taken for sequencing was peripheral blood. These receptors all come from a woman aged 40 to 50 with acute or convalescent COVID-19.

The V call is TRBV24-1, the J call TRBJ2-7; 9 positions match TRBD1. This CDR3 comprises 15 residues. Germline V gene sequence: CDR1 KGHDR, CDR2 SFDVKD. V gave up 6 bases and J gave up 1 base; unmatched junction bases: 6. CDR3 bases: TGTGCCACCAGTTCGGCCGGGACAGGGTCCTACGAGCAGTACTTC. The encoded protein is CATSSAGTGSYEQYF.

This clone was counted a single time. The chain uses TRBV4-3 and TRBJ1-3, with unresolved D. The CDR3 totals 17 residues. Trimming took 0 bases from V and 0 from J, leaving 12 bases between them. The germline V gene encodes CDR1 LGHNA and CDR2 YSLEER. CDR3 nucleotides: TGCGCCAGCAGCCAAGATCTTGAGCGCCTCTCTGGAAACACCATATATTTT. This sequence encodes CASSQDLERLSGNTIYF.

J is TRBJ1-3 and V is TRBV3-1 (or the pseudogene TRBV3-2), with D perhaps TRBD1 (6 bases). CDR1 and CDR2 from the germline V gene are LGHDT and YNNKEL (reference sequence). The V gene lost 2 bases and the J gene lost 0 bases, with 11 bases spanning the gap. This CDR3 is built from 16 residues. The CDR3 spells CASSQLGALSGNTIYF. The CDR3 bases are TGTGCCAGCAGCCAATTGGGGGCTCTCTCTGGAAACACCATATATTTT.

The chain combines TRBV30 with TRBJ1-2; a weak D match, TRBD1 (6 bases). V was clipped by 3 bases and J by 5 bases, with 25 bases between them. The CDR3 extends over 17 amino acids. CDR1 is GTSNPN, CDR2 SVGIG, per germline (reference sequence). The CDR3 protein is CAWRFASIDGTLYGYTF. In DNA, the CDR3 is TGTGCCTGGAGATTTGCGTCCATTGACGGGACATTGTATGGCTACACCTTC.

The CDR3 bases are TGCGCCAGCAGCTTGGCCGAGGGGGCGAATGAGCAGTTCTTC. It codes for CASSLAEGANEQFF. V gene TRBV5-1 combines with J gene TRBJ2-1, with 7 bases that match TRBD1. Germline CDR1 and CDR2: SGHRS and YFSETQ. The CDR3 is 14 amino acids. V was clipped by 0 bases and J by 7 bases; unmatched bases: 4. Combining the CDR3 with reference TRBV5-1 and TRBJ2-1 gives the whole variable domain KAGVTQTPRYLIKTRGQQVTLSCSPISGHRSVSWYQQTPGQGLQFLFEYFSETQRNKGNFPGRFSGRQFSNSRSEMNVSTLELGDSALYLCASSLAEGANEQFFGPGTRLTVL.

The chain employs TRBV24-1 and TRBJ2-3; 7 bases are shared with TRBD1. Germline assignment: CDR1 KGHDR and CDR2 SFDVKD. CDR3 length: 15 residues. With 5 bases clipped from V and 2 bases from J, the junction kept 6 bases outside the gene matches. Here the CDR3 DNA reads TGTGCCACCAGTGGAAACAGGGGTCCCACAGATACGCAGTATTTT. Its protein is CATSGNRGPTDTQYF.

The genes are TRBV11-2 and TRBJ2-5; possibly TRBD1 for D (5 bases). V lost 0 bases and J 5 bases, leaving 13 bases between the germline ends. The germline V gene has CDR1 SGHAT and CDR2 FQNNGV. The CDR3 runs 15 residues. The DNA of the CDR3 is TGTGCCAGCAGCTTAGAAGCAGGGCCCGGGGAGACCCAGTACTTC. This codes for CASSLEAGPGETQYF.

The chain has TRBV27 and TRBJ2-2; TRBD2 aligns across 10 bases. Germline lookup yields CDR1 MNHEY and CDR2 SMNVEV (reference sequence). Trimming at V came to 4 bases and at J to 4 bases, leaving 6 bases not matched to a gene. The CDR3 runs 16 residues. The CDR3 sequence is CASSSSGGAFTGELFF. DNA of the CDR3: TGTGCCAGCAGTTCGAGCGGGGGGGCGTTCACCGGGGAGCTGTTTTTT.

This clone came up a few times. The chain uses TRBV6-1 and TRBJ1-2, with a tentative D call TRBD1 (5 bases). The CDR3 spans 12 residues. Looked up from germline, CDR1 is MNHNS and CDR2 is SASEGT. Trimming removed 3 bases from V and 7 bases from J, with 9 bases in between. The CDR3 loop is CASSDGGVGYTF. CDR3 DNA sequence: TGTGCCAGCAGTGATGGGGGGGTTGGCTACACCTTC.

V usage is TRBV5-6 and J usage is TRBJ2-3; TRBD1 might be the D (5 bases). Germline-derived CDR1 and CDR2 are SGHDT and YYEEEE. The CDR3 is 13 residues long. Trimming cost V 5 bases and J 4 bases, with 11 bases left between them. This CDR3 reads CASRLQGADTQYF. CDR3 bases: TGTGCCAGCAGACTCCAGGGCGCAGATACGCAGTATTTT.

The rearrangement uses TRBV3-1 (or the pseudogene TRBV3-2) and TRBJ1-4, with 8 bases fitting TRBD1. This CDR3 has 14 amino acids. The germline V gene has CDR1 LGHDT and CDR2 YNNKEL (reference sequence). Trimming cost V 5 bases and J 8 bases; bases outside gene matches: 7. Here the CDR3 DNA reads TGTGCCAGCAGCTATGACAGGGGCAGGGAAAAACTGTTTTTT. Its translation is CASSYDRGREKLFF.

This clone came up once. The V call is TRBV18, the J call TRBJ2-2; D is unresolved. V was pared by 4 bases and J by 0 bases, with 9 bases between. From germline, CDR1 is KGHSH and CDR2 LQKENI. The CDR3 is 15 residues long. CDR3 in amino acids: CASSLMAANTGELFF. In DNA form, the CDR3 reads TGTGCCAGCTCACTGATGGCTGCGAACACCGGGGAGCTGTTTTTT.

V and J are TRBV27 and TRBJ2-4, with TRBD1 identical over 8 bases. Germline CDR1 reads MNHEY; CDR2 reads SMNVEV (reference sequence). CDR3 length equals 16 residues. V lost 7 bases and J lost 0; bases outside the gene matches: 8. The CDR3 sequence is CASTDRTGLAKNIQYF. The CDR3 region has the DNA TGTGCCAGCACTGATAGGACAGGGCTAGCCAAAAACATTCAGTACTTC.

The J gene is TRBJ2-3, the V gene TRBV30; 9 bases agree with TRBD2. CDR1 is GTSNPN, CDR2 SVGIG, per germline (reference sequence). Trimming at V came to 0 bases and at J to 4 bases, leaving 11 bases not matched to a gene. This CDR3 spans 17 amino acids. For the CDR3, the DNA is TGTGCCTGGAGTGTCCCCCGTTTAGCGGGAGTTTCAGATACGCAGTATTTT. Translating gives CAWSVPRLAGVSDTQYF.

The chain links TRBV4-1 to TRBJ2-3, with TRBD2 matching 12 bases. The germline V gene has CDR1 MGHRA and CDR2 YSYEKL. V was clipped by 2 bases and J by 0 bases; unmatched bases: 3. The CDR3 runs 17 residues. DNA of the CDR3: TGCGCCAGCAGCCAACTAGCGGGGGGGTCTAGCACAGATACGCAGTATTTT. Its translation is CASSQLAGGSSTDTQYF.

V is TRBV6-6 and J is TRBJ2-1; TRBD2 matches 12 bases. CDR1 and CDR2 (germline): MNHNY, SVGAGI (reference sequence). The CDR3 has 16 amino acids. Losses at the gene ends were 7 bases for V and 1 base for J; bases not matched to a gene: 5. The CDR3 coding sequence is TGTGCCAGCAAACCGGGACTAGCGGGTTCCTACAATGAGCAGTTCTTC. This sequence encodes CASKPGLAGSYNEQFF.

The rearrangement joins TRBV5-1 to TRBJ2-7; 7 bases line up with TRBD1. Trimming took 0 bases from V and 3 from J; bases not matched to a gene: 3. This CDR3 comprises 14 residues. Germline CDR1 SGHRS, CDR2 YFSETQ. CDR3 sequence: CASSLDRGDYEQYF. Here the CDR3 DNA reads TGCGCCAGCAGCTTGGACAGGGGAGACTACGAGCAGTACTTC.

This chain joins TRBV3-1 (or the pseudogene TRBV3-2) and TRBJ2-2; the match to TRBD2 covers 12 bases. V trimming: 4 bases; J trimming: 1 base; junction bases outside the gene matches: 1. The CDR3 loop spans 16 amino acids. Germline lookup yields CDR1 LGHDT and CDR2 YNNKEL (reference sequence). CDR3 residues: CASSRGLAGNTGELFF. Written as DNA, the CDR3 is TGTGCCAGCAGCCGGGGACTAGCGGGGAACACCGGGGAGCTGTTTTTT.

For this clone: Other DNA sequences in the same sample also yield this CDR3. The rearrangement uses TRBV19 and TRBJ2-2; tentative D call: TRBD1 (5 bases). In germline, CDR1 is LNHDA, CDR2 SQIVND (reference sequence). V lost 6 bases, J lost 3 bases, and 11 bases lay in between. This CDR3 is 14 amino acids long. The CDR3 bases are TGTGCCAGTAGGAGAGACAGAGACACCGGGGAGCTGTTTTTT. Its translation: CASRRDRDTGELFF.

This rearrangement joins TRBV6-5 to TRBJ2-7; no reliable D call. Germline CDR1 reads MNHEY; CDR2 reads SVGAGI. The ends were cut back, 6 bases at V and 0 bases at J, with 9 bases in the middle. The CDR3 totals 13 residues. The CDR3 loop reads CASSPRISYEQYF. In DNA form, the CDR3 reads TGTGCCAGCAGCCCCAGGATCTCCTACGAGCAGTACTTC.

J is TRBJ2-3 and V is TRBV4-1; D unclear. Trimming took off 1 base at V and 4 bases at J, with 12 bases between the two ends. This CDR3 is built from 15 residues. The germline V gene has CDR1 MGHRA and CDR2 YSYEKL. CDR3 sequence reads: CASSQAQVPADTQYF. CDR3 nucleotides: TGCGCCAGCAGCCAAGCCCAGGTGCCGGCAGATACGCAGTATTTT.